This paragraph reports one T cell receptor (beta chain). Antigen: not known. This may be a read error, as it is one base from a much larger clone. This entry comes from a study of human T cells and chemical hapten exposure. Study information: The sensitizer, 2% DPC, was used on approximately 2 cm by approximately 2 cm of upper inner arm skin. Findings and caveats of the study: Among expanded TCRs, significantly more large CDR3 similarity clusters formed than among controls.

From germline, CDR1 is MNHEY and CDR2 SVGAGI. The length of the CDR3 is 13 residues. The V end lost 6 bases, the J end lost 5 bases, and 13 bases lay between the germline ends. The time point: patch test 1, 2 weeks after DPC sensitization. The treatment here: therapeutic diphenylcyclopropenone sensitization with weekly scalp DPC. Individual cDNA molecules (in the library) carried attached unique molecular identifiers. Via MiXCR, TCRdb re-called the RACE reads, giving one row per CDR3 protein. The sample contains fewer than 500,000 distinct CDR3 sequences, 4.8% of which appear only once. The sample here was whole blood, taken in connection with sensitization to the hapten diphenylcyclopropenone (DPC). The V gene is TRBV6-5, the J gene TRBJ2-5; D is unclear. This receptor was obtained from a woman between 45 and 65 years old with alopecia areata. Some clones in this sample may be carry-over from other donors' samples. The CDR3 sequence is CASRFDSGETQYF. DNA for the CDR3: TGTGCCAGCAGATTCGATTCTGGGGAGACCCAGTACTTC.